Listed below are T cell receptor beta chains from one sample, sequenced in a study of a mutant IDH1 vaccine in newly diagnosed glioma. Antigens for these TCRs are unknown. Produced via immunoSEQ multiplex PCR; TCRdb's table is partial and in-frame only. Among 95,000 to 120,000 clones listed, roughly 90% were seen once. Sequencing was performed on PBMCs, taken from a glioma patient whose treatment included an IDH1 peptide vaccine. The source is a woman in her forties or fifties with glioma. The CDR3 runs from the conserved cysteine through the conserved F or W. The order of the fields is clone size, V gene, J gene, D gene, CDR3 protein, CDR3 DNA. The D gene is left open where the match is weak. The size entry is marked missing in some rows and otherwise reads once, few, many or a size class.

-	TRBV28	TRBJ1-2	-	CASSFRLGRNYGYTF	TGTGCCAGCAGTTTTAGGTTAGGCAGGAACTATGGCTACACCTTC
few	TRBV27	TRBJ1-5	-	CASSLAIGGNQPQHF	TGTGCCAGCAGTTTAGCTATAGGCGGCAATCAGCCCCAGCATTTT
-	TRBV9	TRBJ1-3	TRBD1	CASSSPRGQGAIGNTIYF	TGTGCCAGTAGTAGCCCGCGGGGACAGGGGGCAATCGGAAACACCATATATTTT
-	TRBV4-1	TRBJ2-7	-	CASSQTGFEQYF	TGCGCCAGCAGCCAAACAGGGTTCGAGCAGTACTTC
-	TRBV9	TRBJ1-4	-	CASSDLGGRYDGNEKLFF	TGTGCCAGCAGCGACCTCGGGGGGCGGTACGACGGTAATGAAAAACTGTTTTTT
-	TRBV11-2	TRBJ2-2	TRBD2	CASSWGTSGRRGGELFF	TGTGCCAGCAGCTGGGGGACAAGCGGGAGACGGGGCGGGGAGCTGTTTTTT
-	TRBV6-6	TRBJ2-3	TRBD2	CASSYAGGPDTQYF	TGTGCCAGCAGTTATGCGGGAGGGCCCGATACGCAGTATTTT
-	TRBV6-1	TRBJ1-5	-	CASTPEGNQPQHF	TGTGCCAGCACCCCTGAAGGCAATCAGCCCCAGCATTTT
-	TRBV27	TRBJ1-2	-	CASSLTWHRRGEGYTF	TGTGCCAGCAGTTTAACCTGGCACCGAAGAGGGGAAGGCTACACCTTC
-	TRBV23-1	TRBJ1-2	-	CASSLNRAYGYTF	TGCGCCAGCAGTCTTAACAGGGCCTATGGCTACACCTTC
-	TRBV5-1	TRBJ2-5	-	CASSFTSQETQYF	TGCGCCAGCAGCTTTACATCACAAGAGACCCAGTACTTC
-	TRBV19	TRBJ1-2	-	CASSMEQGNYGYTF	TGTGCCAGTAGTATGGAGCAGGGAAACTATGGCTACACCTTC
-	TRBV14	TRBJ2-3	-	CASSQEIGDRSTDTQYF	TGTGCCAGCAGCCAAGAGATCGGAGATCGGAGCACAGATACGCAGTATTTT
-	TRBV7-3	TRBJ2-2	TRBD1	CASSWTGGAGELFF	TGTGCCAGCAGCTGGACAGGGGGCGCCGGGGAGCTGTTTTTT
-	TRBV10-2	TRBJ2-7	TRBD2	CASSEHRGLAAQYF	TGCGCCAGCAGTGAGCACCGCGGACTAGCGGCGCAGTACTTC
once	TRBV25-1	TRBJ2-4	-	CASSSQLAKNIQYF	TGTGCCAGCAGTTCCCAGCTAGCCAAAAACATTCAGTACTTC
-	TRBV10-1	TRBJ2-1	TRBD2	CASSESTSHEQFF	TGCGCCAGCAGTGAGTCGACTAGCCATGAGCAGTTCTTC
-	TRBV5-6	TRBJ1-1	TRBD1	CASRGQGKTEAFF	TGTGCCAGCAGGGGACAGGGAAAAACTGAAGCTTTCTTT
-	TRBV6-1	TRBJ1-5	TRBD1	CASTPGTVVNQPQHF	TGTGCCAGCACCCCGGGGACAGTTGTGAATCAGCCCCAGCATTTT
-	TRBV2	TRBJ1-4	TRBD1	CASELQGTNEKLFF	TGTGCCAGCGAATTACAGGGGACTAATGAAAAACTGTTTTTT
-	TRBV7-6	TRBJ2-5	-	CASSSPGTGWTQYF	TGTGCCAGCAGCTCCCCCGGCACGGGCTGGACCCAGTACTTC
-	TRBV21-1	TRBJ1-5	-	CASWTGGDNQPQHF	TGTGCCAGCTGGACAGGGGGCGACAATCAGCCCCAGCATTTT
-	TRBV5-1	TRBJ1-2	-	CASSQTHEGGGNYGYTF	TGCGCCAGCAGCCAGACCCACGAAGGCGGGGGGAATTATGGCTACACCTTC
-	TRBV2	TRBJ1-1	TRBD1	CASRDRGFANTEAFF	TGTGCCAGTAGGGACAGGGGATTCGCTAACACTGAAGCTTTCTTT
-	TRBV14	TRBJ1-4	-	CASSLPGQKLFF	TGTGCCAGCAGCCTCCCGGGCCAAAAACTGTTTTTT
-	TRBV28	TRBJ1-4	TRBD1	CASSFSRQGAGKLFF	TGTGCCAGCAGTTTTAGTAGGCAGGGGGCCGGAAAACTGTTTTTT
-	TRBV18	TRBJ1-1	-	CASSPGPPNTEAFF	TGTGCCAGCTCACCAGGACCGCCGAACACTGAAGCTTTCTTT
few	TRBV30	TRBJ1-1	-	CAWSGRTEAFF	TGTGCCTGGAGTGGACGGACTGAAGCTTTCTTT
few	TRBV5-1	TRBJ2-5	TRBD2	CASSLALSGGYQETQYF	TGCGCCAGCAGCTTGGCCCTGAGCGGGGGGTACCAAGAGACCCAGTACTTC
-	TRBV7-9	TRBJ2-1	TRBD1	CASSSGQGTYNEQFF	TGTGCCAGCAGCTCGGGACAGGGGACCTACAATGAGCAGTTCTTC
-	TRBV27	TRBJ2-2	-	CASSLSLWVGGELFF	TGTGCCAGCAGTTTATCCCTGTGGGTGGGCGGGGAGCTGTTTTTT
-	TRBV30	TRBJ2-1	-	CAWSVGSNNEQFF	TGTGCCTGGAGTGTGGGGTCAAACAATGAGCAGTTCTTC
-	TRBV7-9	TRBJ2-2	-	CASSFSRGELFF	TGTGCCAGCAGCTTCTCGCGCGGGGAGCTGTTTTTT
once	TRBV7-2	TRBJ2-5	-	CASSDRTVRGETQYF	TGTGCCAGCAGCGACCGGACAGTCCGGGGAGAGACCCAGTACTTC
once	TRBV5-1	TRBJ2-3	-	CASSLAPGADTQYF	TGCGCCAGCAGCTTGGCCCCGGGGGCAGATACGCAGTATTTT
-	TRBV6-6	TRBJ1-4	-	CASRLGPRPYEKLFF	TGTGCCAGCAGACTAGGGCCACGACCATATGAAAAACTGTTTTTT
-	TRBV5-1	TRBJ1-1	TRBD1	CASSHGQVEAEAFF	TGCGCCAGCAGCCATGGACAGGTGGAGGCTGAAGCTTTCTTT
-	TRBV5-1	TRBJ2-1	TRBD2	CASSGTSGNYNEQFF	TGCGCCAGCAGCGGGACTAGCGGGAACTACAATGAGCAGTTCTTC
once	TRBV15	TRBJ2-7	-	CATSVRGRYEQYF	TGTGCCACCAGCGTCAGGGGTCGGTACGAGCAGTACTTC
-	TRBV18	TRBJ2-7	-	CASSEPGLSYEQYF	TGTGCCAGCTCAGAACCAGGCCTCTCCTACGAGCAGTACTTC
-	TRBV27	TRBJ1-6	TRBD1	CASSLQGRGISPLHF	TGTGCCAGCAGTCTACAGGGGCGCGGTATTTCACCCCTCCACTTT
-	TRBV4-1	TRBJ1-1	-	CASSHPGQIPQEAFF	TGCGCCAGCAGCCACCCGGGCCAAATCCCCCAAGAAGCTTTCTTT
-	TRBV21-1	TRBJ1-5	-	CASSRMFQHF	TGTGCCAGCAGCCGTATGTTCCAGCATTTT
-	TRBV7-2	TRBJ2-7	-	CASSPLEAAYEQYF	TGTGCCAGCAGCCCCTTGGAAGCCGCCTACGAGCAGTACTTC
-	TRBV5-8	TRBJ1-2	-	CASSLAVRGYTF	TGTGCCAGCAGCTTGGCGGTCCGGGGCTACACCTTC
-	TRBV6-5	TRBJ2-2	-	CASRFGTGELFF	TGTGCCAGCAGATTCGGGACCGGGGAGCTGTTTTTT
-	TRBV19	TRBJ1-4	-	CASSIGSTGKNEKLFF	TGTGCCAGTAGTATCGGCTCGACAGGTAAAAATGAAAAACTGTTTTTT
-	TRBV7-9	TRBJ2-7	-	CASSTKREYEQYF	TGTGCCAGCAGCACAAAGAGGGAATACGAGCAGTACTTC
-	TRBV6-6	TRBJ1-1	-	CASSYSSQPGVAFF	TGTGCCAGCAGTTACTCGAGCCAACCAGGGGTGGCTTTCTTT
-	TRBV6-6	TRBJ2-5	-	CASSYSPTEFNETQYF	TGTGCCAGCAGTTACTCACCGACAGAGTTTAATGAGACCCAGTACTTC
-	TRBV5-6	TRBJ2-1	-	CASTDSLTRGGQFF	TGTGCCAGCACCGATTCCCTTACCCGTGGGGGGCAGTTCTTC
-	TRBV19	TRBJ2-1	TRBD1	CASSGDRGPYNEQFF	TGTGCCAGTAGTGGGGACAGGGGGCCCTACAATGAGCAGTTCTTC
-	TRBV9	TRBJ1-6	-	CASSAGGGLRGSPLHF	TGTGCCAGCAGCGCCGGAGGGGGACTCCGGGGTTCACCCCTCCACTTT